The following is a T cell receptor (beta chain) sequence with its context. This clone was observed a single time. Its antigen remains unidentified. No much larger clone exists at a distance of one base, and base qualities are not known. Enrolling through a virtual design, the prospective study's participants ranged in age from roughly 18 to 95 years and lived across 20 to 25 United States geographic areas. Cohort assignment in the prospective study relied on participant-reported clinical history from a screening survey and a study questionnaire. Recovered participants in ImmuneRACE Cohort 3 were defined by two consecutive negative NP/OP PCR tests, clearance by a healthcare professional, or resolution of symptoms. In the prospective study, mobile phlebotomists collected whole blood, serum and a nasopharyngeal or oropharyngeal swab from each participant. Additional blood draws and questionnaires over an approximately 2-month period could optionally be provided by prospective study participants. Before DNA extraction, prospective study blood samples were shipped either frozen or at room temperature.

This record comes from a study of blood T cell repertoires in COVID-19 (dated by TCRdb to about 2020). Study-level background: Samples from collaborators originated in the United States, Italy and Spain and spanned both the acute and convalescent phases of COVID-19. Where HLA class I and class II types were available, the types were taken from metadata supplied by the sample provider, not from assay-based typing. The samples were drawn from the first 160 participants of the ongoing ImmuneRACE study and from 1,254 subjects provided by 6 global collaborators. Nearly every sample came with metadata listing a de-identified subject ID, COVID-19 status, age in years and sex. Deeply sampled blood TCRbeta repertoires from subjects exposed to, actively infected with, or recovered from COVID-19 were included in the dataset. The prospective study material was composed of cDNA or gDNA derived from T cells, B-cell-depleted T cells, or PBMCs. The repertoires were released in a freely available public database intended as a resource for research on the immune response to SARS-CoV-2.

V and J are truncated by 0 bases and 4 bases respectively, leaving an intervening sequence of 6 bases. From a lookup of the germline V gene, CDR1 and CDR2 are MNHEY and SVGAGI. From the cysteine up to the phenylalanine, the CDR3 has a length of 14 residues. The retained sequence is limited to the CDR3, 42 bases, with the frame set at the first base. The immunoSEQ Assay, a bias-controlled multiplex PCR, was used to amplify TCRbeta CDR3 regions from genomic DNA. For the original study's pipeline: The number of nucleated cells in each sample was estimated from the amplification of reference gene primers within the assay. Sequence reads were collapsed and filtered to measure the absolute abundance of every unique TCRbeta CDR3 rearrangement. Productive Simpson clonality was computed per sample as the square root of Simpson's diversity index over productive rearrangements. TCRdb stores this immuneACCESS table with in-frame sequences only. Part of the clones is absent; in the studies checked, under half of the shortfall reflects unresolved V genes, and no reason is known for the rest. The V and J calls and clone size are taken from that table; D and trimming were inferred from the DNA. The sample table lists about 480,000 clones, roughly 90% of them with a count of one. Over 1.5% of the sample rests with the top ten.

Results and caveats for the whole study, not just this receptor: Clinical and demographic metadata were provided uncurated, with the amount varying by source and participant.

The V and J genes are TRBV6-5 and TRBJ2-2; the D gene assignment is ambiguous. The source material was PBMCs or T cells enriched from blood (not recorded which). This TCR was sampled from a woman between 40 and 50 years old who had recovered from COVID-19. The DNA sequence is given as TGTGCCAGCAGTTACTCGGGCAGCACCGGGGAGCTGTTTTTT. Its protein reads: CASSYSGSTGELFF.